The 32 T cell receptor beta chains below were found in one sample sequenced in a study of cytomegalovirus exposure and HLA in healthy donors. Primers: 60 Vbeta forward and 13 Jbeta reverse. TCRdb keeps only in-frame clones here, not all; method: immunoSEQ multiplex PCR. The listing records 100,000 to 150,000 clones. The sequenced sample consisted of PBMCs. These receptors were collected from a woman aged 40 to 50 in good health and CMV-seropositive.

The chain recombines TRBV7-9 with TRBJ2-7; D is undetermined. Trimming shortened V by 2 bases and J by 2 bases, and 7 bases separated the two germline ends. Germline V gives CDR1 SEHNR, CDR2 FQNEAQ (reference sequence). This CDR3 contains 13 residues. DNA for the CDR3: TGTGCCAGCAGCTTAAACAGCCCCTACGAGCAGTACTTC. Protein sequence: CASSLNSPYEQYF. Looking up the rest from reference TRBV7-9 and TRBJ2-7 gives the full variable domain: DTGVSQNPRHKITKRGQNVTFRCDPISEHNRLYWYRQTLGQGPEFLTYFQNEAQLEKSRLLSDRFSAERPKGSFSTLEIQRTEQGDSAMYLCASSLNSPYEQYFGPGTRLTVT.

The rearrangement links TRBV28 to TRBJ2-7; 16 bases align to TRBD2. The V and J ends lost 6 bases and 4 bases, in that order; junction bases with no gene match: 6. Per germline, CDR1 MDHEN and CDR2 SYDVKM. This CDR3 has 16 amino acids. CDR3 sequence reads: CASRGLAGGLVYEQYF. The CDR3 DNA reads TGTGCCAGCAGGGGACTAGCGGGAGGGTTGGTATACGAGCAGTACTTC.

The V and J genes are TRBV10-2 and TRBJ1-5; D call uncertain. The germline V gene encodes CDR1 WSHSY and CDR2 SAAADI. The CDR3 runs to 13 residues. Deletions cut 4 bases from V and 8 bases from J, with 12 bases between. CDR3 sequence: CASSALPSKPQHF. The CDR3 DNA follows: TGCGCCAGCAGTGCCCTACCCTCTAAGCCCCAGCATTTT.

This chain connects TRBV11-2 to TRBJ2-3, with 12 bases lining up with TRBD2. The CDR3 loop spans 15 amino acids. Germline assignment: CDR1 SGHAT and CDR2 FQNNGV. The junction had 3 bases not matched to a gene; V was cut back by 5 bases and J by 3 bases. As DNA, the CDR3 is TGTGCCAGCAGCCTAGCGGGGGGGACTACAGATACGCAGTATTTT. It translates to CASSLAGGTTDTQYF.

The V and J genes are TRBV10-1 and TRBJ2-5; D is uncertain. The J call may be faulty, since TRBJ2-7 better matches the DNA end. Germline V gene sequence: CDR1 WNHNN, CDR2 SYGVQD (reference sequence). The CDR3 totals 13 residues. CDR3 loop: CASSVTVLGEQYF. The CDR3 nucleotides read TGCGCCAGCAGTGTTACAGTTCTGGGCGAGCAGTACTTC.

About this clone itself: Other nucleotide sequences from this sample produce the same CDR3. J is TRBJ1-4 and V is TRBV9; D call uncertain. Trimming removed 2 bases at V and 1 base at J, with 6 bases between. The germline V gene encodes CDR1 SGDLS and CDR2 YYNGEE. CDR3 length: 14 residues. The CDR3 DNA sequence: TGTGCCAGCAGCGTTTCGGGAACTAATGAAAAACTGTTTTTT. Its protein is CASSVSGTNEKLFF.

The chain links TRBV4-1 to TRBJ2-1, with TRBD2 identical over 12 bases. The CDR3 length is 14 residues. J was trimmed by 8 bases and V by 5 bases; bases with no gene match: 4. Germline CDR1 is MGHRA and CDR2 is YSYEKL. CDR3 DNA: TGCGCCAGCAGCTTTCGACTAGCGGGGGATGAGCAGTTCTTC. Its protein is CASSFRLAGDEQFF.

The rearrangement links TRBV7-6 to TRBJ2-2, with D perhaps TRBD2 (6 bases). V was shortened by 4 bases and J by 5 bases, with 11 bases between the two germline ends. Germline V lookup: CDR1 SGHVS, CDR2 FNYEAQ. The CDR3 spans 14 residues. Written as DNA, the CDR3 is TGTGCCAGCAGCTCAGGACTATCTACCGGGGAGCTGTTTTTT. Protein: CASSSGLSTGELFF. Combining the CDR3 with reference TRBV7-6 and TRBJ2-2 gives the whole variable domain GAGVSQSPRYKVTKRGQDVALRCDPISGHVSLYWYRQALGQGPEFLTYFNYEAQQDKSGLPNDRFSAERPEGSISTLTIQRTEQRDSAMYRCASSSGLSTGELFFGEGSRLTVL.

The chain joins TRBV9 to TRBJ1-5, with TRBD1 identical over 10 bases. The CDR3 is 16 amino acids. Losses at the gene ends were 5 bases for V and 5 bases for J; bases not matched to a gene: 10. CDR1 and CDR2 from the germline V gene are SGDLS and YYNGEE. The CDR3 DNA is TGTGCCAGCAGTTCGGGACAGGGGCTAACGGATCAGCCCCAGCATTTT. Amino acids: CASSSGQGLTDQPQHF.

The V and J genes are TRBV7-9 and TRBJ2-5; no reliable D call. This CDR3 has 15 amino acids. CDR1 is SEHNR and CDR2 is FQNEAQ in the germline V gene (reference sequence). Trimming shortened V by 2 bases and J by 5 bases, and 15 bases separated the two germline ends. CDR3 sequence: CASSLTQPTGETQYF. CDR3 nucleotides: TGTGCCAGCAGCTTAACACAGCCCACTGGGGAGACCCAGTACTTC.

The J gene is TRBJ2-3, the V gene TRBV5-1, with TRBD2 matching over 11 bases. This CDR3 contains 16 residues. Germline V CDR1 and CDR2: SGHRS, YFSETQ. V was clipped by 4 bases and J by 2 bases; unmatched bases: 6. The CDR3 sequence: CASSVGTSGLTDTQYF. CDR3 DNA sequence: TGCGCCAGCAGCGTAGGGACTAGCGGCCTCACAGATACGCAGTATTTT.

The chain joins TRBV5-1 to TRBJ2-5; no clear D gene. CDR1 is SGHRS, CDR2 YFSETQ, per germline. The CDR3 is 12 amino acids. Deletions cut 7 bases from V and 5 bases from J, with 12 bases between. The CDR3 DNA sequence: TGCGCCAGCGGGCCCATGCAGGAGACCCAGTACTTC. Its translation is CASGPMQETQYF.

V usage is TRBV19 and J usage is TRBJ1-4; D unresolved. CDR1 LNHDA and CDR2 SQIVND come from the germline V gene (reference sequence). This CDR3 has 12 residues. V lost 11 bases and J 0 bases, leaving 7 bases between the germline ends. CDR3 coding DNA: TGTGCCTCAGCGCCAACTAATGAAAAACTGTTTTTT. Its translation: CASAPTNEKLFF.

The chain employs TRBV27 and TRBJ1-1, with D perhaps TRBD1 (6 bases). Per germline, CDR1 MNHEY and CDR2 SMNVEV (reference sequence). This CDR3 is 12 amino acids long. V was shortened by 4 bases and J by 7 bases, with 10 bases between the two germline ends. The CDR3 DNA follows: TGTGCCAGCAGTTCCACGACAGGTGAAGCTTTCTTT. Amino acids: CASSSTTGEAFF.

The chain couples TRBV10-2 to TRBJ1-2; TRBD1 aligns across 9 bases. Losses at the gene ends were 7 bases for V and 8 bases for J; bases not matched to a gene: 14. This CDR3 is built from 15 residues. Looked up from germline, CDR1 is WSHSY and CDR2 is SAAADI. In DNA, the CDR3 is TGCGCCAGCAATAGGGGGACAGGGAGTTCGACGGGCTACACCTTC. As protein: CASNRGTGSSTGYTF.

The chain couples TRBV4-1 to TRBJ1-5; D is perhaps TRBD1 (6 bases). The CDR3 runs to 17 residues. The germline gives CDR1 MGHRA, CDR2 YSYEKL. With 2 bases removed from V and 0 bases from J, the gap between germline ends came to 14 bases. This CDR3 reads CASSQRAGDHSNQPQHF. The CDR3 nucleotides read TGCGCCAGCAGCCAAAGGGCAGGGGACCATAGCAATCAGCCCCAGCATTTT.

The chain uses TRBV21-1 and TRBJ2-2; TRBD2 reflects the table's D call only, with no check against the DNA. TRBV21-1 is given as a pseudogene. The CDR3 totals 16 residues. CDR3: CASSPGLAGATGELFF. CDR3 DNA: TGTGCCAGCAGCCCAGGACTAGCGGGAGCCACCGGGGAGCTGTTTTTT.

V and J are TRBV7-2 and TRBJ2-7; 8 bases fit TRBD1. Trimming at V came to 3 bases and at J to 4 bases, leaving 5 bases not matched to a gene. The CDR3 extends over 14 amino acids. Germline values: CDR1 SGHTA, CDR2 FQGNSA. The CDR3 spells CASSFPGGGYEQYF. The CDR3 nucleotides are TGTGCCAGCAGCTTTCCAGGGGGCGGGTACGAGCAGTACTTC. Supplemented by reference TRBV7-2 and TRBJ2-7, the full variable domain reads GAGVSQSPSNKVTEKGKDVELRCDPISGHTALYWYRQSLGQGLEFLIYFQGNSAPDKSGLPSDRFSAERTGGSVSTLTIQRTQQEDSAVYLCASSFPGGGYEQYFGPGTRLTVT.

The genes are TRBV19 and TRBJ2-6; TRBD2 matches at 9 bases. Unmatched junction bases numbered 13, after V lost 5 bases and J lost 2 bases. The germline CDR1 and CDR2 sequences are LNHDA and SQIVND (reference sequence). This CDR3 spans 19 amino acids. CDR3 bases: TGTGCCAGTAGTCGCGTTAGCGGGAGAAGTTATCCTGGGGCCAACGTCCTGACTTTC. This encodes CASSRVSGRSYPGANVLTF.

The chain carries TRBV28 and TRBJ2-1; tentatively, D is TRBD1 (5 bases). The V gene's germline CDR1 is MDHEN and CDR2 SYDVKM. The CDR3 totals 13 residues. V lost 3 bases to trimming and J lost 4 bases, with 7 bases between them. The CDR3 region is CASSFRVYNEQFF. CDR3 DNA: TGTGCCAGCAGTTTCAGGGTATACAATGAGCAGTTCTTC.

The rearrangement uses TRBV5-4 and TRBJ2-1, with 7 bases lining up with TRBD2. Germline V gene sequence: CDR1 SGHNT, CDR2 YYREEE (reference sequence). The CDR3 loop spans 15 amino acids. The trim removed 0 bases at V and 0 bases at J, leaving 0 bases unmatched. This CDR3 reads CASSLGEGSYNEQFF. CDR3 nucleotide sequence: TGTGCCAGCAGCTTGGGGGAGGGCTCCTACAATGAGCAGTTCTTC. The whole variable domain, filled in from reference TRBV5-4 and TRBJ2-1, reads ETGVTQSPTHLIKTRGQQVTLRCSSQSGHNTVSWYQQALGQGPQFIFQYYREEENGRGNFPPRFSGLQFPNYSSELNVNALELDDSALYLCASSLGEGSYNEQFFGPGTRLTVL.

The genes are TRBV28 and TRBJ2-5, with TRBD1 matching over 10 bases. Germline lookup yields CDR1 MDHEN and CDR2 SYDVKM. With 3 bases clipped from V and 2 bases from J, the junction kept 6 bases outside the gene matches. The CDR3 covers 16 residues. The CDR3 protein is CASSFVEGQGQETQYF. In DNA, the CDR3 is TGTGCCAGCAGTTTTGTAGAGGGACAGGGGCAAGAGACCCAGTACTTC. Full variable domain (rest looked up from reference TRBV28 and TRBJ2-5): DVKVTQSSRYLVKRTGEKVFLECVQDMDHENMFWYRQDPGLGLRLIYFSYDVKMKEKGDIPEGYSVSREKKERFSLILESASTNQTSMYLCASSFVEGQGQETQYFGPGTRLLVL.

The CDR3 reads CASRTGNGYTF. CDR3 nucleotides: TGTGCCAGCAGGACAGGGAATGGCTACACCTTC. This chain uses TRBV27 with TRBJ1-2; the match to TRBD1 covers 7 bases. Germline CDR1 reads MNHEY; CDR2 reads SMNVEV (reference sequence). V dropped 6 bases and J dropped 6; count of bases not matched to a gene: 1. There are 11 residues in the CDR3.

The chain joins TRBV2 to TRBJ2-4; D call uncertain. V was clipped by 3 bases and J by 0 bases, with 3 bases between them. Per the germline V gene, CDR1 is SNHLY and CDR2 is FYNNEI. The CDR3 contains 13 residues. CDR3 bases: TGTGCCAGCAGTGACCTAGCCAAAAACATTCAGTACTTC. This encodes CASSDLAKNIQYF.

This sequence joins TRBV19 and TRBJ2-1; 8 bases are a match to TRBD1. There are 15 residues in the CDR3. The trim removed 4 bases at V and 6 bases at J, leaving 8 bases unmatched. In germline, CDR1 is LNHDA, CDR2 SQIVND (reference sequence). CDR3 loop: CASSRRTGPGNEQFF. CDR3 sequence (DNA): TGTGCCAGTAGTAGAAGGACAGGGCCTGGCAATGAGCAGTTCTTC.

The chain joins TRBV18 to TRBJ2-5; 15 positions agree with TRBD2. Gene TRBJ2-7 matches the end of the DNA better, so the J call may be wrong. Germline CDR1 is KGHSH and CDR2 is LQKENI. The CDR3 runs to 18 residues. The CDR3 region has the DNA TGTGCCAGCTCACCACGATCAGGGACTAGCGGGAGGAGTCGCGAGCAGTACTTC. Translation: CASSPRSGTSGRSREQYF.

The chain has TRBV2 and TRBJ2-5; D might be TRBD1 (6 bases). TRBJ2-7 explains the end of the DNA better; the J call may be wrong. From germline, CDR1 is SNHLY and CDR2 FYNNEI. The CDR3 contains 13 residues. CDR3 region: CASRRDRTYEQYF. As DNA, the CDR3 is TGTGCCAGCAGGAGAGACAGGACCTACGAGCAGTACTTC.

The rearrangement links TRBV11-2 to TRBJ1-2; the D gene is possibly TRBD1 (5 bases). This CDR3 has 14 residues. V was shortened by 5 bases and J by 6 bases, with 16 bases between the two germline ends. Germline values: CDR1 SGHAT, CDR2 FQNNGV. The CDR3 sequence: CASSKVRGGDGYTF. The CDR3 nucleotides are TGTGCCAGCAGCAAGGTGCGGGGAGGGGATGGCTACACCTTC.

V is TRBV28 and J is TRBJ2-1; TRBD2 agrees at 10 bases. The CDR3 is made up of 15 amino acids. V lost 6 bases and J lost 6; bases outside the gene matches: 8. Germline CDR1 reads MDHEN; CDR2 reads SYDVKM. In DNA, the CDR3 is TGTGCCAGCAGAAAACTAGCGGGAAGTGGCAATGAGCAGTTCTTC. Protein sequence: CASRKLAGSGNEQFF.

The CDR3 sequence is CASSQSAGGPGEQFF. The DNA of the CDR3 is TGTGCCAGCAGCCAGAGTGCGGGAGGGCCGGGTGAGCAGTTCTTC. V gene TRBV14 combines with J gene TRBJ2-1, with 9 positions matching TRBD2. J gave up 9 bases and V 3 bases, and 9 bases lay outside the gene matches. This CDR3 is built from 15 residues. The germline V gene encodes CDR1 SGHDN and CDR2 FVKESK.

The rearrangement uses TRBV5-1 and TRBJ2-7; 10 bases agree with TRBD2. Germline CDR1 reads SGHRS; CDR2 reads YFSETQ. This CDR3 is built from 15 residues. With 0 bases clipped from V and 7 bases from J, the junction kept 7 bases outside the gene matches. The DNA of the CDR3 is TGCGCCAGCAGCTTGGGGACTAGCGGAGTAAGGGAGCAGTACTTC. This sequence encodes CASSLGTSGVREQYF.

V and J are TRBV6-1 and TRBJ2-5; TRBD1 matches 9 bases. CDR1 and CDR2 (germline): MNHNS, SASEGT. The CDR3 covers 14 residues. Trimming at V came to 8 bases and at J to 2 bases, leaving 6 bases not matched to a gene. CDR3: CASQNGQGQETQYF. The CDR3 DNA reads TGTGCCAGCCAAAATGGACAGGGGCAAGAGACCCAGTACTTC.